Below, 30 T cell receptor beta chains from the same sample are listed, as sequenced in a study of blood T cell repertoires in COVID-19. Generated by immunoSEQ multiplex PCR, the TCRdb table keeps only in-frame clones and is missing some. The sample yields over 130,000 clones, around nine tenths seen once. The sample consisted of peripheral blood. All receptors derive from a human donor in a cohort sampled during active COVID-19.

The chain uses TRBV2 and TRBJ2-1; D is uncertain. Trimming stripped 4 bases from V and 9 bases from J, with 10 bases between. The CDR3 sequence is 12 residues long. Germline-derived CDR1 and CDR2 are SNHLY and FYNNEI. The CDR3 reads CASSVVSGEQFF. In DNA form, the CDR3 reads TGTGCCAGCAGTGTCGTTAGTGGTGAGCAGTTCTTC.

This chain joins TRBV15 and TRBJ2-5, with 16 bases lining up with TRBD2. Looked up from germline, CDR1 is LNHNV and CDR2 is YYDKDF (reference sequence). V was pared by 1 base and J by 4 bases, with 3 bases of the junction left unmatched. The CDR3 spans 17 residues. The CDR3 nucleotides read TGTGCCACCAGCAGAGGGGGACTAGCGGGAGGGTCAGAGACCCAGTACTTC. This encodes CATSRGGLAGGSETQYF.

The gene calls are TRBV2 and TRBJ2-4, with a weak D call TRBD1 (6 bases). V was shortened by 4 bases and J by 1 base, with 14 bases between the two germline ends. The CDR3 spans 16 residues. The V gene's germline CDR1 is SNHLY and CDR2 FYNNEI. The CDR3 DNA is TGTGCCAGCAGTGTTTCAGGGGCTAGGGCCAAAAACATTCAGTACTTC. Its protein product is CASSVSGARAKNIQYF.

The V gene is TRBV28, the J gene TRBJ2-7; tentative D call: TRBD1 (6 bases). Germline V gives CDR1 MDHEN, CDR2 SYDVKM. Trimming took 5 bases from V and 3 from J, leaving 20 bases between them. The CDR3 totals 16 residues. CDR3 in amino acids: CASSPSPGTQDYEQYF. Here the CDR3 DNA reads TGTGCCAGCAGTCCCTCCCCCGGGACACAAGACTACGAGCAGTACTTC.

The J gene is TRBJ2-5, the V gene TRBV6-1; 9 nucleotides agree with TRBD2. The CDR3 is made up of 14 amino acids. Germline CDR1 and CDR2: MNHNS and SASEGT. V shed 5 bases and J 5 bases; nucleotides not matched to a gene: 6. The CDR3 DNA follows: TGTGCCAGCAGTCCCATAGCGGGAGAGGAGACCCAGTACTTC. It translates to CASSPIAGEETQYF.

This clone was seen only a few times. The chain recombines TRBV28 with TRBJ2-1; TRBD2 is a possible D gene (5 bases). Trimming took 8 bases from V and 6 from J, leaving 23 bases between them. The CDR3 loop spans 16 amino acids. The germline gives CDR1 MDHEN, CDR2 SYDVKM. The CDR3 protein is CASPTPSRLYRNEQFF. The CDR3 DNA reads TGTGCCAGCCCCACTCCGTCGAGACTATATCGCAATGAGCAGTTCTTC.

This clone was recorded a few times. CDR3 sequence reads: CASSVEEIYTGELFF. Written as DNA, the CDR3 is TGTGCCAGCAGCGTAGAGGAGATTTACACCGGGGAGCTGTTTTTT. The rearrangement links TRBV9 to TRBJ2-2; D uncertain. V lost 0 bases to trimming and J lost 3 bases, with 9 bases between them. Germline values: CDR1 SGDLS, CDR2 YYNGEE. The CDR3 consists of 15 residues.

This clone is categorized as medium-sized. The chain is built from TRBV19 and TRBJ1-6, with TRBD1 as a possible D gene (6 bases). V was shortened by 5 bases and J by 4 bases, with 15 bases between the two germline ends. The CDR3 has 16 amino acids. Germline V gene lookup returns CDR1 LNHDA and CDR2 SQIVND (reference sequence). CDR3 sequence reads: CASSSGGAGYNSPLHF. CDR3 nucleotides: TGTGCCAGTAGTTCGGGGGGGGCCGGGTATAATTCACCCCTCCACTTT.

This chain joins TRBV14 and TRBJ1-1, with D possibly matching TRBD1 (5 bases). The CDR3 contains 17 residues. CDR1 and CDR2 (germline): SGHDN, FVKESK. Trimming left V 1 base short and J 8 bases short, with 23 bases between. The CDR3 spells CASSQGFPDGGRGEAFF. The CDR3 nucleotides are TGTGCCAGCAGCCAAGGATTCCCCGACGGGGGGAGGGGCGAAGCTTTCTTT.

The chain joins TRBV27 to TRBJ2-1, with D possibly matching TRBD1 (5 bases). Trimming removed 6 bases at V and 4 bases at J, with 19 bases between. This CDR3 has 16 residues. Germline V CDR1 and CDR2: MNHEY, SMNVEV (reference sequence). CDR3 region: CASSQVGPRSYNEQFF. The CDR3, as DNA: TGTGCCAGCAGCCAGGTGGGGCCGAGATCTTACAATGAGCAGTTCTTC.

This chain connects TRBV4-1 to TRBJ1-4, with D perhaps matching TRBD1 (5 bases). Trimming cost V 5 bases and J 8 bases, with 15 bases left between them. The CDR3 sequence is 14 residues long. Germline CDR1 and CDR2: MGHRA and YSYEKL. The CDR3 nucleotides read TGCGCCAGCAGCTCTGGGGGGGTTGGAGAAAAACTGTTTTTT. Protein sequence: CASSSGGVGEKLFF.

The CDR3, as DNA: TGTGCCAGCAGTTACTCATCCCTAGCGGGAGTATATGAGCAGTTCTTC. It codes for CASSYSSLAGVYEQFF. The gene calls are TRBV6-5 and TRBJ2-1; TRBD2 matches at 10 bases. In germline, CDR1 is MNHEY, CDR2 SVGAGI. The junction had 7 bases not matched to a gene; V was cut back by 0 bases and J by 8 bases. The CDR3 covers 16 residues.

This clone was recorded once. For the CDR3, the DNA is TGCGCCAGCAGTGAGGGTGGGAGAGGTGAGCAGTTCTTC. Translated, it gives CASSEGGRGEQFF. The V gene is TRBV10-1, the J gene TRBJ2-1; a weak D match, TRBD2 (5 bases). V lost 2 bases, J lost 9 bases, and 11 bases lay in between. Germline values: CDR1 WNHNN, CDR2 SYGVQD (reference sequence). The CDR3 is made up of 13 amino acids.

The V and J genes are TRBV9 and TRBJ1-6; D is perhaps TRBD1 (6 bases). The CDR3 extends over 17 amino acids. V was shortened by 3 bases and J by 0 bases, with 13 bases between the two germline ends. Germline values: CDR1 SGDLS, CDR2 YYNGEE. The CDR3 DNA reads TGTGCCAGCAGCGGACAGGATCAAAGCTCCTATAATTCACCCCTCCACTTT. This gives the protein CASSGQDQSSYNSPLHF.

V is TRBV6-1 and J is TRBJ2-1, with D perhaps matching TRBD2 (7 bases). CDR3 length equals 17 residues. Germline loops: CDR1 MNHNS, CDR2 SASEGT. The V and J ends lost 2 bases and 4 bases respectively, with 18 bases between them. CDR3 coding DNA: TGTGCCAGCAGTGAAAGACCGGGGGGCGTAACTTACAATGAGCAGTTCTTC. It specifies CASSERPGGVTYNEQFF.

This sequence joins TRBV11-2 and TRBJ1-3; unclear D gene. Germline CDR1 is SGHAT and CDR2 is FQNNGV. V dropped 3 bases and J dropped 4 bases, with 16 bases sitting between them. The CDR3 has 16 amino acids. The CDR3 spells CASSLEAEVKGNTIYF. The CDR3 nucleotides read TGTGCCAGCAGCTTGGAGGCCGAGGTGAAGGGAAACACCATATATTTT.

The chain links TRBV20-1 to TRBJ2-3; 8 bases align to TRBD1. Per germline, CDR1 DFQATT and CDR2 SNEGSKA (reference sequence). The CDR3 totals 14 residues. Trimming cost V 5 bases and J 0 bases; bases outside gene matches: 4. CDR3 DNA sequence: TGCAGTGCTGGTGACAGGGGAAGCACAGATACGCAGTATTTT. Its translation is CSAGDRGSTDTQYF.

The chain links TRBV24-1 to TRBJ1-1, with 10 bases fitting TRBD1. This CDR3 is built from 15 residues. Trimming removed 5 bases from V and 0 bases from J; junction bases left unmatched: 2. Germline values: CDR1 KGHDR, CDR2 SFDVKD. CDR3 in amino acids: CATSAGQGMNTEAFF. CDR3 sequence (DNA): TGTGCCACCAGTGCGGGACAGGGGATGAACACTGAAGCTTTCTTT.

The J gene is TRBJ2-3, the V gene TRBV2, with 8 positions matching TRBD1. Germline V lookup: CDR1 SNHLY, CDR2 FYNNEI. This CDR3 comprises 16 residues. The J segment lost 1 base and the V segment lost 2 bases, leaving 5 bases of the junction unmatched. The CDR3 sequence is CASSENGQGRTDTQYF. In nucleotides, the CDR3 is TGTGCCAGCAGTGAAAATGGACAGGGCCGCACAGATACGCAGTATTTT. The complete variable domain, with remaining parts taken from reference TRBV2 and TRBJ2-3, reads EPEVTQTPSHQVTQMGQEVILRCVPISNHLYFYWYRQILGQKVEFLVSFYNNEISEKSEIFDDQFSVERPDGSNFTLKIRSTKLEDSAMYFCASSENGQGRTDTQYFGPGTRLTVL.

The CDR3 DNA reads TGTGCCAGCAAGGGGAGACTAGAGGCTAGGAATGAGCAGTTCTTC. Its protein product is CASKGRLEARNEQFF. This sequence joins TRBV6-6 and TRBJ2-1; a weak D match, TRBD2 (6 bases). Germline lookup yields CDR1 MNHNY and CDR2 SVGAGI (reference sequence). The V end was cut by 7 bases, the J end by 7 bases, with 20 bases between. The CDR3 runs 15 residues.

The chain uses TRBV3-1 (or the pseudogene TRBV3-2) and TRBJ2-3; tentative D call: TRBD2 (6 bases). Trimming left V 2 bases short and J 6 bases short, with 9 bases between. CDR3 length equals 13 residues. Germline V gene lookup returns CDR1 LGHDT and CDR2 YNNKEL (reference sequence). CDR3 amino acids: CASSQRLADTQYF. In DNA form, the CDR3 reads TGTGCCAGCAGCCAACGTCTAGCGGATACGCAGTATTTT.

The chain recombines TRBV24-1 with TRBJ1-1; 8 bases agree with TRBD1. Germline CDR1 and CDR2: KGHDR and SFDVKD. The CDR3 is 15 amino acids. Unmatched junction bases numbered 4, after V lost 3 bases and J lost 2 bases. CDR3 in DNA: TGTGCCACCAGTGATCCTGGACAGGGTAACACTGAAGCTTTCTTT. Its translation: CATSDPGQGNTEAFF.

The chain's CDR3 is CATGDSRGTQYF. The CDR3, as DNA: TGTGCCACCGGGGACAGCCGGGGGACCCAGTACTTC. V is TRBV10-3 and J is TRBJ2-5; 7 nucleotides agree with TRBD1. V lost 10 bases, J lost 7 bases, and 9 bases stayed unmatched. Germline V gene sequence: CDR1 ENHRY, CDR2 SYGVKD. The CDR3 runs to 12 residues.

This sequence joins TRBV5-4 and TRBJ1-2; 7 bases agree with TRBD1. Germline V gene sequence: CDR1 SGHNT, CDR2 YYREEE (reference sequence). Losses at the gene ends were 3 bases for V and 2 bases for J; bases not matched to a gene: 4. CDR3 size: 14 residues. The CDR3, as DNA: TGTGCCAGCAGCTATGGGACAGACAACTATGGCTACACCTTC. It encodes CASSYGTDNYGYTF.

V usage is TRBV28 and J usage is TRBJ1-2; the match to TRBD1 covers 9 bases. Germline V gene lookup returns CDR1 MDHEN and CDR2 SYDVKM. The CDR3 covers 17 residues. V lost 3 bases to trimming and J lost 5 bases; unmatched junction nucleotides: 13. CDR3 loop: CASSLDPPGQGFYGYTF. CDR3 in DNA: TGTGCCAGCAGTTTGGATCCACCGGGACAGGGATTTTATGGCTACACCTTC.

The V call is TRBV7-9, the J call TRBJ1-2; D possibly corresponds to TRBD1 (6 bases). This CDR3 is built from 13 residues. Germline CDR1 SEHNR, CDR2 FQNEAQ (reference sequence). V lost 5 bases to trimming and J lost 4 bases, with 11 bases between them. Here the CDR3 reads CASSIDRIYGYTF. CDR3 DNA: TGTGCCAGCAGCATCGACAGGATCTATGGCTACACCTTC.

The chain uses TRBV5-1 and TRBJ2-7; TRBD1 matches 8 bases. CDR1 SGHRS and CDR2 YFSETQ come from the germline V gene. V was pared by 4 bases and J by 3 bases, with 9 bases of the junction left unmatched. This CDR3 is 15 amino acids long. The CDR3 DNA sequence: TGCGCCAGCAGCCAAATCAGGGGGCCCCTCTACGAGCAGTACTTC. This codes for CASSQIRGPLYEQYF.

The V and J genes are TRBV5-1 and TRBJ1-1; D possibly corresponds to TRBD1 (5 bases). The V and J ends lost 1 base and 7 bases respectively, with 8 bases between them. CDR3 length equals 12 residues. Germline assignment: CDR1 SGHRS and CDR2 YFSETQ. The CDR3 coding sequence is TGCGCCAGCAGCTTGTGGGGCGATGAAGCTTTCTTT. As protein: CASSLWGDEAFF.

The V call is TRBV19, the J call TRBJ2-5, with a tentative D call TRBD2 (5 bases). This CDR3 spans 14 amino acids. Germline values: CDR1 LNHDA, CDR2 SQIVND (reference sequence). The V gene lost 4 bases and the J gene lost 5 bases, with 14 bases spanning the gap. The CDR3 nucleotides are TGTGCCAGTAGTAGCGGGCGTGTTTTGGAGACCCAGTACTTC. This sequence encodes CASSSGRVLETQYF.

This chain uses TRBV5-1 with TRBJ2-1, with 16 bases aligning to TRBD2. V lost 0 bases, J lost 9 bases, and 9 bases stayed unmatched. CDR1 is SGHRS, CDR2 YFSETQ, per germline. This CDR3 spans 18 amino acids. CDR3 sequence reads: CASSLAFAGTSGRGEQFF. DNA of the CDR3: TGCGCCAGCAGCTTGGCCTTTGCCGGGACTAGCGGGAGGGGTGAGCAGTTCTTC.